Shown below are 18 T cell receptor beta chains from a single sample sequenced in a study of blood T cell repertoires in COVID-19. Assay used: immunoSEQ multiplex PCR; TCRdb lists only in-frame clones, some missing. Counted here are 350,000 to 450,000 clones, approximately 86% occurring once; the ten biggest clones make up around 2.9%. The sequencing input was peripheral blood. The receptors were gathered from a human donor in a cohort sampled during active COVID-19.

The chain uses TRBV5-4 and TRBJ2-7; tentatively, D is TRBD1 (5 bases). V gave up 4 bases and J gave up 3 bases, with 20 bases separating them. This CDR3 comprises 16 residues. Germline CDR1 and CDR2: SGHNT and YYREEE (reference sequence). The CDR3 DNA reads as TGTGCCAGCAGCCGCGCCCGCGGAACAAGGGGCTACGAGCAGTACTTC. Its protein is CASSRARGTRGYEQYF. Looking up the rest from reference TRBV5-4 and TRBJ2-7 gives the full variable domain: ETGVTQSPTHLIKTRGQQVTLRCSSQSGHNTVSWYQQALGQGPQFIFQYYREEENGRGNFPPRFSGLQFPNYSSELNVNALELDDSALYLCASSRARGTRGYEQYFGPGTRLTVT.

The rearrangement uses TRBV3-1 (or the pseudogene TRBV3-2) and TRBJ1-2; D may be TRBD1 (6 bases). Trimming removed 3 bases at V and 4 bases at J, with 12 bases between. The CDR3 loop spans 14 amino acids. Germline CDR1 reads LGHDT; CDR2 reads YNNKEL (reference sequence). The CDR3 here is CASSHREGGYGYTF. CDR3 sequence (DNA): TGTGCCAGCAGCCACCGGGAGGGGGGCTATGGCTACACCTTC.

V is TRBV4-2 and J is TRBJ1-4; unclear D gene. V was cut by 0 bases and J by 3 bases, with 8 bases left in between. The V gene's germline CDR1 is LGHNA and CDR2 YNFKEQ. The CDR3 loop spans 15 amino acids. CDR3 residues: CASSQERAANEKLFF. The CDR3 region has the DNA TGTGCCAGCAGCCAAGAGAGGGCGGCTAATGAAAAACTGTTTTTT.

V gene TRBV20-1 combines with J gene TRBJ2-7; a possible D gene is TRBD2 (5 bases). Germline CDR1 reads DFQATT; CDR2 reads SNEGSKA (reference sequence). The V gene lost 3 bases and the J gene lost 2 bases, with 11 bases spanning the gap. The length of the CDR3 is 13 residues. CDR3 loop: CSASWAGPYEQYF. CDR3 in DNA: TGCAGTGCTAGTTGGGCGGGTCCCTACGAGCAGTACTTC.

The V gene is TRBV5-8, the J gene TRBJ1-5; D uncertain. Between the trimmed V and J ends, which lost 4 bases and 4 bases, there was a span of 15 bases. The CDR3 is 15 amino acids. Germline loops: CDR1 SGHTS, CDR2 YDEGEE. The CDR3 nucleotides are TGTGCCAGCAGCCACTTGCGGGCTCGAAATCAGCCCCAGCATTTT. Its protein product is CASSHLRARNQPQHF.

J is TRBJ2-1 and V is TRBV2; D not resolved. Per the germline V gene, CDR1 is SNHLY and CDR2 is FYNNEI. The V gene lost 9 bases and the J gene lost 4 bases, with 13 bases spanning the gap. This CDR3 spans 13 amino acids. The CDR3 nucleotides are TGTGCCAGTGAGTTAAGAAAATACAATGAGCAGTTCTTC. It is translated as CASELRKYNEQFF. The whole variable domain, filled in from reference TRBV2 and TRBJ2-1, reads EPEVTQTPSHQVTQMGQEVILRCVPISNHLYFYWYRQILGQKVEFLVSFYNNEISEKSEIFDDQFSVERPDGSNFTLKIRSTKLEDSAMYFCASELRKYNEQFFGPGTRLTVL.

The chain recombines TRBV5-1 with TRBJ1-2; 10 nucleotides line up with TRBD1. The CDR3 has 15 residues. The germline CDR1 and CDR2 sequences are SGHRS and YFSETQ. Unmatched junction bases numbered 10, after V lost 3 bases and J lost 8 bases. This chain's CDR3 is CASSSTRTGGGGYTF. In nucleotides, the CDR3 is TGCGCCAGCAGCTCGACCCGGACAGGGGGTGGAGGCTACACCTTC.

CDR3 loop: CASRPGLVTYGYTF. The DNA for the CDR3 is TGTGCCAGCAGACCGGGACTGGTCACTTATGGCTACACCTTC. V gene TRBV28 combines with J gene TRBJ1-2; D might be TRBD1 (5 bases). The germline V gene encodes CDR1 MDHEN and CDR2 SYDVKM. The V end was cut by 6 bases, the J end by 5 bases, with 16 bases between. The CDR3 loop spans 14 amino acids.

The gene calls are TRBV5-5 and TRBJ2-5; 7 positions agree with TRBD1. V shed 2 bases, J shed 5 bases, and the junction held 6 bases outside the gene matches. The germline V gene has CDR1 SGHKS and CDR2 YYEKEE (reference sequence). This CDR3 contains 14 residues. CDR3 nucleotide sequence: TGTGCCAGCAGCTTTAGGGGGCCGACGGAGACCCAGTACTTC. This sequence encodes CASSFRGPTETQYF.

The V call is TRBV14, the J call TRBJ2-1, with D perhaps matching TRBD2 (6 bases). Germline CDR1 reads SGHDN; CDR2 reads FVKESK. The length of the CDR3 is 13 residues. V gave up 1 base and J gave up 13 bases, with 14 bases separating them. CDR3 residues: CASSQASGLNQFF. In DNA form, the CDR3 reads TGTGCCAGCAGCCAAGCTTCGGGACTTAACCAGTTCTTC.

The rearrangement links TRBV28 to TRBJ1-1; TRBD1 is a possible D gene (6 bases). Trimming removed 2 bases from V and 11 bases from J, with 12 bases in between. Germline lookup yields CDR1 MDHEN and CDR2 SYDVKM. The CDR3 has 12 amino acids. The CDR3 region is CASSLSGGMAFF. CDR3 nucleotide sequence: TGTGCCAGCAGTTTAAGTGGGGGCATGGCTTTCTTT.

The chain carries TRBV27 and TRBJ2-3, with a tentative D call TRBD2 (6 bases). The CDR3 has 15 residues. The germline V gene encodes CDR1 MNHEY and CDR2 SMNVEV (reference sequence). Trimming took 4 bases from V and 3 from J, leaving 14 bases between them. The CDR3 reads CASSSLGSGTDTQYF. The CDR3, as DNA: TGTGCCAGCAGTTCCCTAGGTAGCGGAACAGATACGCAGTATTTT.

The J gene is TRBJ2-2, the V gene TRBV3-1 (or the pseudogene TRBV3-2), with 10 bases lining up with TRBD2. Germline V gene sequence: CDR1 LGHDT, CDR2 YNNKEL (reference sequence). The junction had 8 bases not matched to a gene; V was cut back by 3 bases and J by 7 bases. This CDR3 region has 16 residues. CDR3 sequence: CASSQGLAGAGGELFF. CDR3 in DNA: TGTGCCAGCAGCCAGGGTCTAGCGGGAGCGGGCGGGGAGCTGTTTTTT.

This clone turned up a few times. J is TRBJ1-5 and V is TRBV15, with 7 bases lining up with TRBD1. CDR1 LNHNV and CDR2 YYDKDF come from the germline V gene (reference sequence). The CDR3 runs to 15 residues. J was trimmed by 9 bases and V by 0 bases; bases with no gene match: 8. CDR3 DNA sequence: TGTGCCACCAGCAGAGATCGGGGCAGGACAGGGCCCCAGCATTTT. Amino acid sequence: CATSRDRGRTGPQHF.

This clone was observed many times. The same CDR3 arises from other DNA sequences in this sample as well. The chain carries TRBV25-1 and TRBJ2-7; 8 nucleotides line up with TRBD2. V trimming: 6 bases; J trimming: 6 bases; junction bases outside the gene matches: 7. The CDR3 extends over 13 amino acids. Germline CDR1 reads MGHDK; CDR2 reads SYGVNS. The CDR3 coding sequence is TGTGCCAGCAGCGACGGGAGGGGTGGCGAGCAGTACTTC. Protein product: CASSDGRGGEQYF.

This clone appeared a single time. V is TRBV27 and J is TRBJ2-3, with 10 nucleotides matching TRBD1. The ends lost 3 bases at V and 4 bases at J; junction bases unmatched: 4. This CDR3 region has 15 residues. The germline V gene has CDR1 MNHEY and CDR2 SMNVEV (reference sequence). CDR3 coding DNA: TGTGCCAGCAGTTTGAGGGACAGGGGCGCAGATACGCAGTATTTT. It translates to CASSLRDRGADTQYF.

V and J are TRBV29-1 and TRBJ2-7, with D tentatively TRBD1 (5 bases). CDR3 size: 11 residues. Germline V gives CDR1 SQVTM, CDR2 ANQGSEA. V lost 7 bases and J lost 5, with 12 bases in between. CDR3 loop: CSGEQGDEQYF. Written as DNA, the CDR3 is TGCAGCGGAGAGCAGGGCGACGAGCAGTACTTC.

The chain combines TRBV28 with TRBJ1-5, with 7 nucleotides matching TRBD1. Germline V gene sequence: CDR1 MDHEN, CDR2 SYDVKM. Trimming cost V 5 bases and J 2 bases; bases outside gene matches: 9. CDR3 size: 16 residues. CDR3 amino acids: CASSIQTGRGNQPQHF. The CDR3 DNA sequence: TGTGCCAGCAGTATCCAGACAGGGAGAGGCAATCAGCCCCAGCATTTT.